This record looks at one T cell receptor (beta chain) sequence and its context. This sample was taken from a study of blood T cell repertoires in COVID-19. For the study at large: PBMCs, B-cell-depleted T cells, or T cells were the source of the cDNA or gDNA that made up the material.

As processed by the authors: Nucleated cell counts were estimated from reference gene primer amplification. The assay was immunoSEQ multiplex PCR, and TCRdb's table has in-frame clones only and misses some. V and J calls and clone size follow that table, whereas D and trimming were derived from the DNA. The sample lists about 120,000 clones; 75% to 90% were seen once. Sequencing was performed on peripheral blood. The clonotype was recovered from a human donor in a cohort sampled during active COVID-19.

The CDR3 loop reads CASRSTPAPIYF. The CDR3, as DNA: TGTGCCAGCAGGTCGACACCCGCTCCAATATATTTT. V is TRBV12-3 or TRBV12-4 and J is TRBJ1-3, with unresolved D. Trimming shortened V by 6 bases and J by 13 bases, and 16 bases separated the two germline ends. CDR3 size: 12 residues.